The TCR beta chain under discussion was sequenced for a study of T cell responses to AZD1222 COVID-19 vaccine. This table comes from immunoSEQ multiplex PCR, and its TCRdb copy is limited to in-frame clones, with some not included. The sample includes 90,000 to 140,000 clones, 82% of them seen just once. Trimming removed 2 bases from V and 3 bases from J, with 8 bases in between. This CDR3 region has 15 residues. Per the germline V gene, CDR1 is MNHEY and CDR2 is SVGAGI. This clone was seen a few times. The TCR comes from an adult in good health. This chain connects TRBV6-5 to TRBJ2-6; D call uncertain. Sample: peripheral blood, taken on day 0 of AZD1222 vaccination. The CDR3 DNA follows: TGTGCCAGCAGTTACGATATAGGTGGGGCCAACGTCCTGACTTTC. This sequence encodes CASSYDIGGANVLTF.